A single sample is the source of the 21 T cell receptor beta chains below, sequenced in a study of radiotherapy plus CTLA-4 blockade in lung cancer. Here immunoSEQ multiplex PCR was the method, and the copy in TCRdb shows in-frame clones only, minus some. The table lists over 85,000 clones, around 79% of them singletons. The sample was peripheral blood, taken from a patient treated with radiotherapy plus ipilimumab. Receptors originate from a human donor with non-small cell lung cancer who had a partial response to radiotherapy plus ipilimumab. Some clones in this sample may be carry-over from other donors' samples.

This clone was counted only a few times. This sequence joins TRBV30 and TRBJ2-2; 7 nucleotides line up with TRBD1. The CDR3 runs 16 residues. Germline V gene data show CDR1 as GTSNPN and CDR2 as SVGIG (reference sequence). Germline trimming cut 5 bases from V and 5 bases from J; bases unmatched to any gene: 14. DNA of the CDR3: TGTGCCTGGGACCTAGGGGCCGGGACAGCAACCGGGGAGCTGTTTTTT. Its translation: CAWDLGAGTATGELFF.

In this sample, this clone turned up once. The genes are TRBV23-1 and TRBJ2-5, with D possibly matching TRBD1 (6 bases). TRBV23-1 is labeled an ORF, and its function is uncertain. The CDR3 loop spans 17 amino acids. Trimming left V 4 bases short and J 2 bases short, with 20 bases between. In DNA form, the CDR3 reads TGCGCCAGCAGTCCGACGACAGGAAAAAGAGAGCAAGAGACCCAGTACTTC. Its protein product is CASSPTTGKREQETQYF.

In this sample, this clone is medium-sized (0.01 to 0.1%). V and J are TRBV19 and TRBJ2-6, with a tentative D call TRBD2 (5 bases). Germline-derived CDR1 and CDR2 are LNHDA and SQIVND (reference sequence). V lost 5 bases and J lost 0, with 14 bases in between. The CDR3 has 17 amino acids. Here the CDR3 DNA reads TGTGCCAGTAGTCCCAGGACGGGAAGCTCTGGGGCCAACGTCCTGACTTTC. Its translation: CASSPRTGSSGANVLTF.

The CDR3 region is CASGVLAAVYNEQFF. The CDR3, as DNA: TGTGCCAGCGGTGTGCTAGCTGCGGTCTACAATGAGCAGTTCTTC. J is TRBJ2-1 and V is TRBV6-1, with TRBD2 as a possible D gene (5 bases). Germline assignment: CDR1 MNHNS and CDR2 SASEGT. V was trimmed by 8 bases and J by 3 bases, leaving 17 bases between them. The CDR3 is 15 residues long.

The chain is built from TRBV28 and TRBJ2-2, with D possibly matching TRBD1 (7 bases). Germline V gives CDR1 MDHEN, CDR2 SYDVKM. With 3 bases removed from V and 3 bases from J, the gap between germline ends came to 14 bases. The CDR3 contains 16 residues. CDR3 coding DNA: TGTGCCAGCAGTTTCGGAGGGGGCATAGACACCGGGGAGCTGTTTTTT. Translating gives CASSFGGGIDTGELFF. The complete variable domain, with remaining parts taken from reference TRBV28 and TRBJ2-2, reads DVKVTQSSRYLVKRTGEKVFLECVQDMDHENMFWYRQDPGLGLRLIYFSYDVKMKEKGDIPEGYSVSREKKERFSLILESASTNQTSMYLCASSFGGGIDTGELFFGEGSRLTVL.

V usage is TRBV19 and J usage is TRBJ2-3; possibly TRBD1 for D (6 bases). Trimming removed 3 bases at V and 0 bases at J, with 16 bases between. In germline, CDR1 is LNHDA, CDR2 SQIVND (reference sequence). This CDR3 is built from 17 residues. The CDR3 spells CASSIMGTSVSTDTQYF. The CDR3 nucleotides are TGTGCCAGTAGTATTATGGGGACATCTGTCAGCACAGATACGCAGTATTTT.

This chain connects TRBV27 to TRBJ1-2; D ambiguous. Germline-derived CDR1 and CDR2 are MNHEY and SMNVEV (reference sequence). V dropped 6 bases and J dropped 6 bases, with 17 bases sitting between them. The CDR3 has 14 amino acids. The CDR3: CASSARRGTDGYTF. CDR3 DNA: TGTGCCAGCAGCGCCCGGCGGGGAACGGATGGCTACACCTTC.

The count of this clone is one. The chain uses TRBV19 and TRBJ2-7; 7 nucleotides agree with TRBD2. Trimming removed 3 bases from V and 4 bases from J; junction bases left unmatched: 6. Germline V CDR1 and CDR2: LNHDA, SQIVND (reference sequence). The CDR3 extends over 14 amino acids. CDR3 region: CASSIGGGPYEQYF. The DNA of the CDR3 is TGTGCCAGTAGTATCGGGGGAGGGCCGTACGAGCAGTACTTC. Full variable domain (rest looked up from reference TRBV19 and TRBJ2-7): DGGITQSPKYLFRKEGQNVTLSCEQNLNHDAMYWYRQDPGQGLRLIYYSQIVNDFQKGDIAEGYSVSREKKESFPLTVTSAQKNPTAFYLCASSIGGGPYEQYFGPGTRLTVT.

DNA for the CDR3: TGTGCCAGCAGCTCCTTCGGAGAGACCCAGTACTTC. Amino acids: CASSSFGETQYF. The rearrangement links TRBV7-2 to TRBJ2-5; no reliable D call. The germline V gene has CDR1 SGHTA and CDR2 FQGNSA. Trimming pared 4 bases from V and 4 bases from J, leaving 7 bases between. The CDR3 is 12 residues long. The full variable domain, rest sourced from reference TRBV7-2 and TRBJ2-5, is GAGVSQSPSNKVTEKGKDVELRCDPISGHTALYWYRQSLGQGLEFLIYFQGNSAPDKSGLPSDRFSAERTGGSVSTLTIQRTQQEDSAVYLCASSSFGETQYFGPGTRLLVL.

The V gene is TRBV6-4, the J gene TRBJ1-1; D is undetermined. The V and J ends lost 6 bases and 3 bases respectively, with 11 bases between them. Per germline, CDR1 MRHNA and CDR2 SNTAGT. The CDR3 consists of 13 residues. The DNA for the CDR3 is TGTGCCAGCAGACTGTACCGGGACACTGAAGCTTTCTTT. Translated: CASRLYRDTEAFF.

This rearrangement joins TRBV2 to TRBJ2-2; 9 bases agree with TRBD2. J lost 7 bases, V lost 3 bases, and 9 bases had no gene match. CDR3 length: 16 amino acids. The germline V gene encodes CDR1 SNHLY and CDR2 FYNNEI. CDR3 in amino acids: CASSEGAGGPVGELFF. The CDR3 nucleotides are TGTGCCAGCAGTGAGGGGGCGGGGGGGCCGGTCGGGGAGCTGTTTTTT.

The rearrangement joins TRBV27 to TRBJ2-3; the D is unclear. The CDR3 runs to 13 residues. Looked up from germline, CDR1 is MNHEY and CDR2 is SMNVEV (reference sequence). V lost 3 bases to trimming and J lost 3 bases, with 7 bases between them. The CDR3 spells CASSFLSTDTQYF. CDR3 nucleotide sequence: TGTGCCAGCAGTTTTTTGTCGACAGATACGCAGTATTTT.

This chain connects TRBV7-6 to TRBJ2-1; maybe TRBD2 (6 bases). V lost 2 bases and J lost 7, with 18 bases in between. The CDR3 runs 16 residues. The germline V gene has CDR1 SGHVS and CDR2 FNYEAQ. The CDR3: CASSLHLSGVGNEQFF. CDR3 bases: TGTGCCAGCAGCTTACATCTTTCGGGAGTTGGGAATGAGCAGTTCTTC.

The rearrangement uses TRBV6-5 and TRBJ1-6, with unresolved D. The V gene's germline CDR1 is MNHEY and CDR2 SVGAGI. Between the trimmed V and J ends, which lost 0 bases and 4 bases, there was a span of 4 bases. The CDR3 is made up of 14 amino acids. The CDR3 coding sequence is TGTGCCAGCAGTTACTCCGGTTATAATTCACCCCTCCACTTT. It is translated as CASSYSGYNSPLHF.

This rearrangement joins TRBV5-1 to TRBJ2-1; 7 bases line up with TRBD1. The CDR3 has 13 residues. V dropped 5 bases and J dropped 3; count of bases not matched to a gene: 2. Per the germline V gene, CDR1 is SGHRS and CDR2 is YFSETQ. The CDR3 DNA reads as TGCGCCAGCAGGACAGGGTACTACAATGAGCAGTTCTTC. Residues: CASRTGYYNEQFF. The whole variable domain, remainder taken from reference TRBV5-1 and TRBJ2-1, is KAGVTQTPRYLIKTRGQQVTLSCSPISGHRSVSWYQQTPGQGLQFLFEYFSETQRNKGNFPGRFSGRQFSNSRSEMNVSTLELGDSALYLCASRTGYYNEQFFGPGTRLTVL.

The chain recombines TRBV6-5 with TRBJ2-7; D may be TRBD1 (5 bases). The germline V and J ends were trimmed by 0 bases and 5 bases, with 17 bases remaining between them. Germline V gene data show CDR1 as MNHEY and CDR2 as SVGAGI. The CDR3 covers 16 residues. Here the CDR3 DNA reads TGTGCCAGCAGTTACTCAAATCGAGCCAGGGCCAACGAGCAGTACTTC. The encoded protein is CASSYSNRARANEQYF.

CDR3 amino acids: CSVGGSEGPQHF. CDR3 in DNA: TGCAGCGTTGGAGGCAGTGAAGGGCCCCAGCATTTT. The chain employs TRBV29-1 and TRBJ1-5; no definite D call. Germline V lookup: CDR1 SQVTM, CDR2 ANQGSEA. V lost 4 bases to trimming and J lost 9 bases, with 13 bases between them. There are 12 residues in the CDR3.

This CDR3 is CASGRTSGGSQETQYF. CDR3 DNA: TGTGCCAGCGGGAGGACTAGCGGGGGGTCCCAAGAGACCCAGTACTTC. The V and J genes are TRBV2 and TRBJ2-5; 14 bases align to TRBD2. V shed 8 bases and J 1 base; nucleotides not matched to a gene: 6. Looked up from germline, CDR1 is SNHLY and CDR2 is FYNNEI. The CDR3 is made up of 16 amino acids.

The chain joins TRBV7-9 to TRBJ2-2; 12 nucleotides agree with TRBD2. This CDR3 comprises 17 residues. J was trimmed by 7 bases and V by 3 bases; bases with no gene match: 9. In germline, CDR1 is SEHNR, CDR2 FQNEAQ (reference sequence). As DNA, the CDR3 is TGTGCCAGCAGCTTTTCGCTAGCGGGAGGGTCTGGCGGGGAGCTGTTTTTT. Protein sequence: CASSFSLAGGSGGELFF.

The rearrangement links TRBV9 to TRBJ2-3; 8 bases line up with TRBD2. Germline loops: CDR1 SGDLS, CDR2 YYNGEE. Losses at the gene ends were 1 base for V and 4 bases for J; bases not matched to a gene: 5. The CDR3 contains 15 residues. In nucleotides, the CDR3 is TGTGCCAGCAGCGTAATCGGGAGGGCCGCAGATACGCAGTATTTT. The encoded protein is CASSVIGRAADTQYF.

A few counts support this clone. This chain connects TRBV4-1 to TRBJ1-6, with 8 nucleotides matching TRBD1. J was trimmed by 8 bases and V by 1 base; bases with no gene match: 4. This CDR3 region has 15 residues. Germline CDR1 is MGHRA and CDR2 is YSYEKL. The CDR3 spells CASSQAGTGYSPLHF. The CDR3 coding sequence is TGCGCCAGCAGCCAAGCCGGGACAGGTTATTCACCCCTCCACTTT.